This T cell receptor (beta chain) comes out of a study of blood T cell repertoires in COVID-19 (TCRdb year 2020). The study in broad terms: Samples covering the acute and convalescent phases of COVID-19 were provided by collaborators in the United States, Italy and Spain. The repertoires were made available in a free public database intended to serve as a resource for research on the immune response to SARS-CoV-2. The material from the prospective study consisted of cDNA or gDNA derived from T cells, B-cell-depleted T cells, or PBMCs. A de-identified subject ID, COVID-19 status, age in years and sex were almost always included in the sample metadata. Deeply sampled blood TCRbeta repertoires from subjects exposed to, actively infected with, or recovered from COVID-19 were included in the dataset. The samples were drawn from two sources: the first 160 participants of the ongoing ImmuneRACE study, and over 950 subjects contributed by 6 global collaborators. Where HLA class I and class II types were available, the types were taken from metadata supplied by the sample provider, not from assay-based typing.

The table lists this clone with a few counts. Its specific antigen is unknown. Within one base of it there is no much larger clone, and no base qualities were kept. What the work shows at the level of the full study, not this receptor alone: The amount of clinical and demographic metadata varied by source and participant and was provided uncurated.

TCRbeta CDR3 regions were amplified from genomic DNA by means of the immunoSEQ Assay, a bias-controlled multiplex PCR. Per the original workflow: Nucleated cell counts per sample were estimated from amplification of reference gene primers within the assay. To quantify the absolute abundance of each unique TCRbeta CDR3 rearrangement, sequence reads were collapsed and filtered. For each sample, productive Simpson clonality was calculated by taking the square root of Simpson's diversity index across productive rearrangements. What TCRdb holds here is the immuneACCESS table cut down to in-frame rearrangements. Part of the clones is not present; checked against another copy, under half of the missing clones reflect an unresolved V gene, and the others are unexplained. The DNA gave D and trimming, while V, J and clone size come from that table. Counted in this sample were about 200,000 clones; about 88% of them appeared once. The top ten clonotypes cover over 15% of the sample.

One collaborating source in Seattle enrolled patients during active infection and followed them longitudinally through the course of disease. Whole blood was collected in K2EDTA tubes by collaborating institutions according to the institutions' own protocols. For TCRbeta analysis, collaborators shipped samples in one of three forms: frozen whole blood, isolated PBMCs, or DNA extracted from either of those sample types. Sequenced: peripheral blood. The sequence came from a man in his forties or fifties with COVID-19, enrolled during active disease.

The DNA sequence reads TGTGCCAGCAGCTTGGGCGGGAGGGTCTACAATGAGCAGTTCTTC. It translates as CASSLGGRVYNEQFF. The chain is made from TRBV7-2 and TRBJ2-1, and TRBD2 aligns with 9 junction nucleotides. Based on the germline V gene, the CDR1 and CDR2 sequences are SGHTA and FQGNSA. Here V drops 3 bases and J drops 3 bases, and the junction holds 3 bases not matched to any gene. Spanning cysteine to phenylalanine, the CDR3 consists of 15 amino acids. Left in the record is the CDR3 DNA by itself, 45 bases read in frame from the first base.